This T cell receptor (beta chain) was sequenced in a study of T-cell reconstitution after alpha-beta-depleted transplantation in children (TCRdb year 2016). With regard to the full study: T-cell immune reconstitution after TCRalphabeta/CD19-depleted allogeneic hematopoietic cell transplantation in children was quantitatively tracked in the study by means of TCR repertoire profiling. General conclusions and limits of the study: The apparently early alphabetaT-cell count recovery about two months after transplant was reportedly dependent on only several hundred rapidly expanded clones derived from non-depleted graft cells. Over the following months the frequencies of hyperexpanded clones went down, and after one year T-cell counts and TCRbeta diversity were mostly credited to newly produced T cells. The high TCRbeta diversity at day 60 in some patients was ascribed to recipient T cells and intrathymic progenitors that had survived conditioning.

The CDR3 spans 15 residues, from the cysteine through the phenylalanine. The read is trimmed to its CDR3 DNA, 45 bases read in frame from base 1. CDR1 and CDR2, looked up from the germline V gene (reference sequence), are LNHDA and SQIVND. V is cut by 6 bases and J by 3 bases, and the space between the germline ends is 14 bases. The intended sense of this specimen's treatment or condition label: allogeneic hematopoietic cell transplantation with graft depleted of TCRalphabeta T cells and CD19 B cells. Transplant recipients were children who received TCRalphabeta/CD19-depleted allogeneic hematopoietic cell grafts. Libraries were made using PCR. The instrument was an Illumina HiSeq 2500. TCR libraries were prepared with molecular barcoding, using unique molecular identifiers to normalize TCRbeta repertoire quantification. In TCRdb, the public reads were trimmed at Q25 with fastp and aligned with MiXCR, with productive beta chains retained. All rows with the same CDR3 protein become a single entry with the most common DNA and genes. This sample comprises approximately 400,000 distinct CDR3 sequences, under 20% of them detected only once. The ten largest clones represent 25% to 35% of the sample.

This clonotype has more than one count but fewer than ten. Its antigen remains undetermined. Qualities for individual bases were not recorded, and no much larger clone is one base off. The chain links TRBV19 with TRBJ2-2, with the D gene not clear enough to name. Sample: PBMCs, mostly from graft donor cells, taken 360 days after TCRalphabeta/CD19-depleted stem cell transplant. This TCR was sampled from a boy in the first two years of life who had a stem cell transplant for Wiskott-Aldrich syndrome, so the T cells may come from the graft donor. The nucleotide sequence is TGTGCCAGTAGGCTTGGGGTGCATTACACCGGGGAGCTGTTTTTT. This is translated as CASRLGVHYTGELFF.